The 3 T cell receptor beta chains reported below all come from one sample, sequenced in a study of T cell repertoires in cytomegalovirus infection. TCRdb processed the reads anew with MiXCR; each CDR3 protein has one entry. Seen here are approximately 100,000 distinct CDR3 sequences, around 28% observed once, and the top ten hold 80% to 90%. No antigen has been identified for these receptors. Here the sequenced sample was CD8+ T cells from cultured PBMCs, taken from culture after CMV antigen stimulation. The receptors stem from a human donor in good health (CMV status not recorded). Some clones in this sample may be carry-over from other donors' samples.

This clonotype occurred a few times. This CDR3 reads CSASRSVNSNQPQHF. In DNA, the CDR3 is TGCAGTGCTAGCAGGTCGGTCAATAGCAATCAGCCCCAGCATTTT. This chain connects TRBV20-1 to TRBJ1-5; D is undetermined. CDR1 is DFQATT and CDR2 is SNEGSKA in the germline V gene (reference sequence). CDR3 length: 15 amino acids. V was cut by 3 bases and J by 0 bases, with 12 bases left in between.

The table lists this clonotype with many counts. As DNA, the CDR3 is TGTGCCAGCAGCGCCGGGTTACTCGGCACAGATACGCAGTATTTT. It codes for CASSAGLLGTDTQYF. The rearrangement joins TRBV7-8 to TRBJ2-3; no firm D call. Trimming cost V 5 bases and J 1 base, with 13 bases left between them. The V gene's germline CDR1 is SGHVS and CDR2 FQNEAQ. This CDR3 spans 15 amino acids.

This clonotype was seen ten or more times. CDR3 in amino acids: CASSLLGATNTIHLNQPQHF. CDR3 nucleotides: TGTGCCAGCAGCTTATTAGGGGCTACCAATACTATACACCTCAATCAGCCCCAGCATTTT. The chain has TRBV7-6 and TRBJ1-5; D is possibly TRBD1 (5 bases). The CDR3 length is 20 residues. Per germline, CDR1 SGHVS and CDR2 FNYEAQ. Trimming stripped 2 bases from V and 3 bases from J, with 26 bases between. Full variable domain (remainder filled in from reference TRBV7-6 and TRBJ1-5): GAGVSQSPRYKVTKRGQDVALRCDPISGHVSLYWYRQALGQGPEFLTYFNYEAQQDKSGLPNDRFSAERPEGSISTLTIQRTEQRDSAMYRCASSLLGATNTIHLNQPQHFGDGTRLSIL.